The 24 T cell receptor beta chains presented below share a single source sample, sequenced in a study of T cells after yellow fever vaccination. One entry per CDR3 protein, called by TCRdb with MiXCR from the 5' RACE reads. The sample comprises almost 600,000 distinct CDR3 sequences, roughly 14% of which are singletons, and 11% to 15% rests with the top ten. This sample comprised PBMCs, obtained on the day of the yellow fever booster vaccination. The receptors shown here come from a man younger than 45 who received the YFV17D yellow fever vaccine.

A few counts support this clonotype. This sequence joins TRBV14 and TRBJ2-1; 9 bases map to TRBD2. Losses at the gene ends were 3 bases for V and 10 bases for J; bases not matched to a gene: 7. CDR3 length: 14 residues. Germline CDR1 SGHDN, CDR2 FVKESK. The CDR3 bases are TGTGCCAGCAGCCAGACCGTAGCGGGAGTAGAGCAGTTCTTC. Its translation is CASSQTVAGVEQFF.

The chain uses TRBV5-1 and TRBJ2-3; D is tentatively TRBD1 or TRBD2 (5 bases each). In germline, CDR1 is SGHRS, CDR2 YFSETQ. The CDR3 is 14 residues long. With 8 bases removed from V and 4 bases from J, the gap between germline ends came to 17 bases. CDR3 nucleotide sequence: TGCGCCAGTGGTGGGGGTTGGGGCCCAGATACGCAGTATTTT. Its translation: CASGGGWGPDTQYF.

The DNA of the CDR3 is TGCAGTGCTAGAGAGGGGCACAGGGAGGACACTGAAGCTTTCTTT. This gives the protein CSAREGHREDTEAFF. The V call is TRBV20-1, the J call TRBJ1-1; perhaps TRBD1 as D (6 bases). The CDR3 totals 15 residues. Germline values: CDR1 DFQATT, CDR2 SNEGSKA (reference sequence). V lost 0 bases and J 3 bases, leaving 14 bases between the germline ends.

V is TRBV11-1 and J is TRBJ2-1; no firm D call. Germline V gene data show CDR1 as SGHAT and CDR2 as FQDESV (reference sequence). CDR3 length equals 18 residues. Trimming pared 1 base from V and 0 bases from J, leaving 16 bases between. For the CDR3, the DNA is TGTGCCAGCAGCTTAGGTCGGACCCATGAGAGCTCCTACAATGAGCAGTTCTTC. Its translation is CASSLGRTHESSYNEQFF. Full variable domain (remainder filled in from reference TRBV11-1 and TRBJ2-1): EAEVAQSPRYKITEKSQAVAFWCDPISGHATLYWYRQILGQGPELLVQFQDESVVDDSQLPKDRFSAERLKGVDSTLKIQPAELGDSAMYLCASSLGRTHESSYNEQFFGPGTRLTVL.

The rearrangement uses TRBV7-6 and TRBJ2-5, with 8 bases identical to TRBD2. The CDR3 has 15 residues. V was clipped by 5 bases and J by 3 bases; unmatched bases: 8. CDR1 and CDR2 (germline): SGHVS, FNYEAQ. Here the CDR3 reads CASSPGTRLEETQYF. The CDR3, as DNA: TGTGCCAGCAGCCCTGGGACTAGGTTAGAAGAGACCCAGTACTTC.

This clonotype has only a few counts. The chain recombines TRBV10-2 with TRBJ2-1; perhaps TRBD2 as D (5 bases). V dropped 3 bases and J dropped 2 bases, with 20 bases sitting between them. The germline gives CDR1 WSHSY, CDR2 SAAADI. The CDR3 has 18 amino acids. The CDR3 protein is CASSDGLANFITYNEQFF. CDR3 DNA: TGCGCCAGCAGTGATGGGCTAGCCAACTTCATTACCTACAATGAGCAGTTCTTC.

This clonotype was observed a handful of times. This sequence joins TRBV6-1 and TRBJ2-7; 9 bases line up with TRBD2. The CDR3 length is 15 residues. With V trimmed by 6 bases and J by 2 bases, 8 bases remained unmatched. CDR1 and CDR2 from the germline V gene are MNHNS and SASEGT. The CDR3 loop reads CASRPPAGGPYEQYF. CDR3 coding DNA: TGTGCCAGCAGACCACCGGCGGGAGGGCCCTACGAGCAGTACTTC.

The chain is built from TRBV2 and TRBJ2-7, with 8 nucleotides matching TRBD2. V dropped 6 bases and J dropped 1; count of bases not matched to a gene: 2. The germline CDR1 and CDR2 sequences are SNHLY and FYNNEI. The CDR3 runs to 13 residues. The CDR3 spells CASRGTSSYEQYF. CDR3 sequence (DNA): TGTGCCAGCAGGGGGACTAGTTCCTACGAGCAGTACTTC.

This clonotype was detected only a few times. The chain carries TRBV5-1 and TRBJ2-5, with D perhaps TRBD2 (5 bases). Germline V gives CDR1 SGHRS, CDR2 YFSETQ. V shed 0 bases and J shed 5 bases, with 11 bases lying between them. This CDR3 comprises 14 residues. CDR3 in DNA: TGCGCCAGCAGCTTGGATATCGGGGTGGAGACCCAGTACTTC. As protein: CASSLDIGVETQYF. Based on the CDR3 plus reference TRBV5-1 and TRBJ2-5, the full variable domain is KAGVTQTPRYLIKTRGQQVTLSCSPISGHRSVSWYQQTPGQGLQFLFEYFSETQRNKGNFPGRFSGRQFSNSRSEMNVSTLELGDSALYLCASSLDIGVETQYFGPGTRLLVL.

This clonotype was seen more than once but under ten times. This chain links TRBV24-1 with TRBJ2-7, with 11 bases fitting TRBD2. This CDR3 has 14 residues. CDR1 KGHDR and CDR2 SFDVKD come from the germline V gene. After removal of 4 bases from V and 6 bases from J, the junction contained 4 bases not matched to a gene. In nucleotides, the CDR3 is TGTGCCACCAGTGACTCTAGCGGGAGGTTCGAGCAGTACTTC. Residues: CATSDSSGRFEQYF.

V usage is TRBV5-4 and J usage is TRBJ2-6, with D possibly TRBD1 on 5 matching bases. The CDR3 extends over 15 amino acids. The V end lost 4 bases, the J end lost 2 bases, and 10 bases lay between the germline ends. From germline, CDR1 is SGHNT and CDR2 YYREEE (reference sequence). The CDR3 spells CASSPGFTGANVLTF. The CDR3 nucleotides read TGTGCCAGCAGCCCAGGGTTTACTGGGGCCAACGTCCTGACTTTC.

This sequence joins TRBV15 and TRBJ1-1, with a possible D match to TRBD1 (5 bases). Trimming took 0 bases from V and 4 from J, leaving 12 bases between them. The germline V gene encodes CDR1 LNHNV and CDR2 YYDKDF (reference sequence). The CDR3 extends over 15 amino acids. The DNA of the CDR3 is TGTGCCACCAGCAGAGAAGGCGGGGGAGGCACTGAAGCTTTCTTT. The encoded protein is CATSREGGGGTEAFF.

The CDR3 loop reads CASSFANQPQHF. The DNA for the CDR3 is TGTGCCAGCAGTTTTGCGAATCAGCCCCAGCATTTT. The J gene is TRBJ1-5, the V gene TRBV28; D gene uncertain. The V gene's germline CDR1 is MDHEN and CDR2 SYDVKM. V was clipped by 3 bases and J by 4 bases, with 4 bases between them. The CDR3 runs 12 residues. The full variable domain, its missing parts supplied by reference TRBV28 and TRBJ1-5, is DVKVTQSSRYLVKRTGEKVFLECVQDMDHENMFWYRQDPGLGLRLIYFSYDVKMKEKGDIPEGYSVSREKKERFSLILESASTNQTSMYLCASSFANQPQHFGDGTRLSIL.

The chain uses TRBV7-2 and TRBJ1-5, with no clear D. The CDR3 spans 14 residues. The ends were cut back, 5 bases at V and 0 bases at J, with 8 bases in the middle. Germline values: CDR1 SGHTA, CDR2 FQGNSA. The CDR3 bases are TGTGCCAGCAGCGAGCGTTTTAGCAATCAGCCCCAGCATTTT. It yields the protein CASSERFSNQPQHF.

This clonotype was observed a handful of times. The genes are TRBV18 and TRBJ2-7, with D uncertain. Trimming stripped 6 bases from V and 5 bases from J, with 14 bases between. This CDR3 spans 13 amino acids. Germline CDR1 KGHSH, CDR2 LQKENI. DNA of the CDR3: TGTGCCAGCTCTCCAGGCCAAAACCACGAGCAGTACTTC. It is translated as CASSPGQNHEQYF.

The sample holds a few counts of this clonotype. The CDR3 DNA is TGCAGTGCCGCAAAGGGGGCTGGCACTGAAGCTTTCTTT. Translation gives CSAAKGAGTEAFF. The V and J genes are TRBV20-1 and TRBJ1-1, with TRBD1 matching 7 bases. The germline V gene has CDR1 DFQATT and CDR2 SNEGSKA (reference sequence). The CDR3 has 13 residues. V gave up 6 bases and J gave up 4 bases; unmatched junction bases: 8.

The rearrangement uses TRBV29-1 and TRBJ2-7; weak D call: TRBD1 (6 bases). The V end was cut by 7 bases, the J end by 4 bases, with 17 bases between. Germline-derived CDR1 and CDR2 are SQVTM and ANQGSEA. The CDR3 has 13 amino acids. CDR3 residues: CSALKRGGYEQYF. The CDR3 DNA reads TGCAGCGCCCTCAAACGAGGGGGTTACGAGCAGTACTTC.

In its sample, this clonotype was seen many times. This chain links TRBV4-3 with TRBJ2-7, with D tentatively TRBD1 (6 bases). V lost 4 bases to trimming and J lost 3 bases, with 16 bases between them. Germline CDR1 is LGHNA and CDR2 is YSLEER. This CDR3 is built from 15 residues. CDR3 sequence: CASSPRAGVNYEQYF. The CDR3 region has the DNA TGCGCCAGCAGCCCCCGGGCAGGGGTTAACTACGAGCAGTACTTC.

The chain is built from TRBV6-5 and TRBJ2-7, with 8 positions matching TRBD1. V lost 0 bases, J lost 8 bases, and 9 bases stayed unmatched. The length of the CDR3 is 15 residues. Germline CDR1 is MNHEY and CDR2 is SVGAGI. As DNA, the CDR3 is TGTGCCAGCAGTTACTCGCGGACAGGGCCAGATCAGCAGTACTTC. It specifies CASSYSRTGPDQQYF.

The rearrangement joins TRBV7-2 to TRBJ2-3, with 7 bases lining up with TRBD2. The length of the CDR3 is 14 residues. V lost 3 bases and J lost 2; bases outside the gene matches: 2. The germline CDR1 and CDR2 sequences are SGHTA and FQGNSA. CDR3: CASSFQRDTDTQYF. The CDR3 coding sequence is TGTGCCAGCAGCTTCCAGCGGGACACAGATACGCAGTATTTT. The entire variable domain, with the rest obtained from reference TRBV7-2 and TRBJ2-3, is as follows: GAGVSQSPSNKVTEKGKDVELRCDPISGHTALYWYRQSLGQGLEFLIYFQGNSAPDKSGLPSDRFSAERTGGSVSTLTIQRTQQEDSAVYLCASSFQRDTDTQYFGPGTRLTVL.

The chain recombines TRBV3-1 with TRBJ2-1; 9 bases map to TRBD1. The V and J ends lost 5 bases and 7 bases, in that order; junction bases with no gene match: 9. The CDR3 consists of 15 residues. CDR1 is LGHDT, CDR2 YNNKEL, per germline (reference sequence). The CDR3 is CASSKGTGKGNEQFF. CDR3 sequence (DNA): TGTGCCAGCAGCAAAGGGACAGGGAAGGGGAATGAGCAGTTCTTC.

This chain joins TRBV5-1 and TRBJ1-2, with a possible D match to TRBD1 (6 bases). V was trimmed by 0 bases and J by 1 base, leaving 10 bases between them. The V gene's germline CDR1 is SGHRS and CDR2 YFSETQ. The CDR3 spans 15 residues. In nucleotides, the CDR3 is TGCGCCAGCAGCTTGGTCGGGGGCGGTAACTATGGCTACACCTTC. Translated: CASSLVGGGNYGYTF.

The CDR3 sequence: CSVEEGGLAVYNEQFF. In nucleotides, the CDR3 is TGCAGCGTTGAAGAAGGGGGTCTAGCGGTTTACAATGAGCAGTTCTTC. The V call is TRBV29-1, the J call TRBJ2-1, with D maybe TRBD2 (7 bases). The germline V gene has CDR1 SQVTM and CDR2 ANQGSEA. The CDR3 covers 16 residues. V shed 0 bases and J shed 4 bases, with 16 bases lying between them.

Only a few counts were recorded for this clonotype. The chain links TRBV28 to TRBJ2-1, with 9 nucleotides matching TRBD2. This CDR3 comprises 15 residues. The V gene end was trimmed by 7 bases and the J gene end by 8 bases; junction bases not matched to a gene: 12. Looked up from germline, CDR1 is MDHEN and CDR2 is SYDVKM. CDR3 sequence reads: CASKLAGDFFDEQFF. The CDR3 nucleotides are TGTGCCAGCAAATTAGCGGGAGATTTTTTCGATGAGCAGTTCTTC. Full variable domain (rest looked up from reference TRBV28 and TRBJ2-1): DVKVTQSSRYLVKRTGEKVFLECVQDMDHENMFWYRQDPGLGLRLIYFSYDVKMKEKGDIPEGYSVSREKKERFSLILESASTNQTSMYLCASKLAGDFFDEQFFGPGTRLTVL.